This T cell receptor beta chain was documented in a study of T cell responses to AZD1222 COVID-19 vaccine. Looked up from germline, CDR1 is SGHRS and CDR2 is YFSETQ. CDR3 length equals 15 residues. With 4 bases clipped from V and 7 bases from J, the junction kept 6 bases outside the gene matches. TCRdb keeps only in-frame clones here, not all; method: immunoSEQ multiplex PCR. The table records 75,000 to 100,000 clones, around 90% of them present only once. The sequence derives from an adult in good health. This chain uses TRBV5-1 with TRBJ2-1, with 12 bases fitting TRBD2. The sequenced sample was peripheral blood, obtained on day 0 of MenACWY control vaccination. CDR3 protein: CASSKSSGGVNEQFF. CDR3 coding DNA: TGCGCCAGCAGCAAATCTAGCGGGGGGGTGAATGAGCAGTTCTTC. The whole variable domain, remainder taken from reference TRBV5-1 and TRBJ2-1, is KAGVTQTPRYLIKTRGQQVTLSCSPISGHRSVSWYQQTPGQGLQFLFEYFSETQRNKGNFPGRFSGRQFSNSRSEMNVSTLELGDSALYLCASSKSSGGVNEQFFGPGTRLTVL.